This entry concerns a single TCR beta chain. The specificity of this receptor is unknown. The record has no base qualities; no much larger clone is one base away. The CDR3 runs 12 amino acids, cysteine and phenylalanine included. The DNA shown is the 36-base CDR3, in frame from base 1. V drops 5 bases and J drops 6 bases, leaving 11 bases in between. From a lookup of the germline V gene, CDR1 and CDR2 are SGHTA and FQGNSA. TCRbeta CDR3 regions were amplified from genomic DNA by means of the immunoSEQ Assay, a bias-controlled multiplex PCR. The paper's processing steps were these. Within the assay, amplification of reference gene primers was used to estimate how many nucleated cells each sample contained. To quantify the absolute abundance of each unique TCRbeta CDR3 rearrangement, sequence reads were collapsed and filtered. For each sample, productive Simpson clonality was calculated as the square root of Simpson's diversity index over productive rearrangements. TCRdb obtained this table from immuneACCESS and retained in-frame rearrangements with V and J assigned. These tables miss some clones; where compared with another copy, unresolved V genes account for less than half of the shortfall, and the remainder is unexplained. Clone size and V and J calls were adopted from that table, with D and trimming inferred from the DNA. This sample comprises a few hundred thousand clones, around 83% of them detected only once. Around 8% of the sample is held by the ten biggest clonotypes.

These data are taken from a study of blood T cell repertoires in COVID-19 (dated by TCRdb to about 2020). Notes on the research overall: Samples from collaborators originated in the United States, Italy and Spain and spanned both the acute and convalescent phases of COVID-19. The prospective study material was composed of cDNA or gDNA derived from T cells, B-cell-depleted T cells, or PBMCs. The dataset comprised deeply sampled blood TCRbeta repertoires from subjects exposed to, actively infected with, or recovered from COVID-19. The repertoires were made available in a free public database intended to serve as a resource for research on the immune response to SARS-CoV-2. Samples were obtained from the ongoing ImmuneRACE study (first 160 participants) and from about 1,300 subjects provided by 6 global collaborators. A de-identified subject ID, COVID-19 status, age in years and sex were almost always included in the sample metadata. Where available, HLA class I and class II types were obtained from metadata supplied by the sample provider rather than from assay-based typing. General findings and caveats noted by the study authors: How much clinical and demographic metadata was included differed by source and by participant, and the metadata was provided uncurated.

At one collaborating source in Seattle, patients were enrolled during active infection and were followed longitudinally through the course of disease. Collaborating institutions collected whole blood in K2EDTA tubes following their own protocols. Collaborator samples were shipped for TCRbeta analysis as frozen whole blood, isolated PBMCs, or DNA extracted from either sample type. The sequenced material came from peripheral blood. The chain is encoded by TRBV7-2 joined to TRBJ2-7; the D gene cannot be resolved reliably. This TCR derives from a woman over 75 with COVID-19, enrolled during active disease. The DNA is TGTGCCAGCAGCCTCTCTAGACGCGAGCAGTACTTC. The encoded protein is CASSLSRREQYF. The variable domain in full, with residues beyond the CDR3 obtained from the reference TRBV7-2 and TRBJ2-7 genes, is GAGVSQSPSNKVTEKGKDVELRCDPISGHTALYWYRQSLGQGLEFLIYFQGNSAPDKSGLPSDRFSAERTGGSVSTLTIQRTQQEDSAVYLCASSLSRREQYFGPGTRLTVT.